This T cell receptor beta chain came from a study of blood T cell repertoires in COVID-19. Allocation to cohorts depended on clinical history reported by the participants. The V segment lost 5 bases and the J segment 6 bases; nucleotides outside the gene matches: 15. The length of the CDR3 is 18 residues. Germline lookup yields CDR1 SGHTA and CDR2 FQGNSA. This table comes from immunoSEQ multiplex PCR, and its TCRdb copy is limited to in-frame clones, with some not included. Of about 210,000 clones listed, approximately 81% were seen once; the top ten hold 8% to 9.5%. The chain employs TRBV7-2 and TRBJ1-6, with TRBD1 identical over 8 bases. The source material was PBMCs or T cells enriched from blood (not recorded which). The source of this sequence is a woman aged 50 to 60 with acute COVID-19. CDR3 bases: TGTGCCAGCAGCACAGAGGTAACAGGGGGTCTTAGTAATTCACCCCTCCACTTT. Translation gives CASSTEVTGGLSNSPLHF.